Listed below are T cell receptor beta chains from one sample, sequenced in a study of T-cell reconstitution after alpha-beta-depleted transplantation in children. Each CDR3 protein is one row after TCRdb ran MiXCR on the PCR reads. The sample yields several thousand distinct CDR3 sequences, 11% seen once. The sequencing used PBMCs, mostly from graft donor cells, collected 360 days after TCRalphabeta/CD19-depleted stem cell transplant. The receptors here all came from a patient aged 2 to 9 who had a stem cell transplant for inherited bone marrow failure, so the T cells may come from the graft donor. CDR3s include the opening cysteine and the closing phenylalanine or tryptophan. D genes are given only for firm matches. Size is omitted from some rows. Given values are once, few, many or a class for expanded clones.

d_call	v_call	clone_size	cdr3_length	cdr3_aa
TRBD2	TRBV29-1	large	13	CSVETSGTYEQYF
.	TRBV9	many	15	CASSVEGLAKNIQYF
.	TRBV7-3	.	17	CAICSMFLRDAYNEQFF
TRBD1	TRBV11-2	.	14	CASRHRQGAETQYF
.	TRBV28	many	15	CASRLSSLQVPEAFF
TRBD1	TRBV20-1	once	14	CSAGTGRKQETQYF
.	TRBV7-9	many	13	CASSEGFQETQYF
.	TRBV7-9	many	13	CASSLETLYEQYF
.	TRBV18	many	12	CASSPEGYTQYF
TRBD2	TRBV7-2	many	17	CASSLATSGRVMDTQYF
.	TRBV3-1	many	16	CASSQDGAGLSYEQYF
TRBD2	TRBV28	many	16	CASSPTSGRSYNEQFF
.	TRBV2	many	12	CASTEERGRPYF
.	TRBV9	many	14	CASSVRDNNQPQHF
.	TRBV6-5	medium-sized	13	CASSYSRVAEQFF
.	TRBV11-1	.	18	CASTLPREALGAKNIQYF
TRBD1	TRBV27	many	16	CASSLSTGGGGQPQHF
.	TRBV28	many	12	CASRQVNQPQHF
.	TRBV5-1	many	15	CVSSALSAGANVLTF
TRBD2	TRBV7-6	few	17	CASSLVLLAGAYNEQFF
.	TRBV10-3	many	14	CAIGPRGDLYGYTF
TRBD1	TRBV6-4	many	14	CASSRQGGNQPQHF
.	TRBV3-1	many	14	CASSPFWTNTEAFF
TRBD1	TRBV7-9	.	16	CASSSRTGEFSYEQYF
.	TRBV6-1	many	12	CASEAGYYGYTF
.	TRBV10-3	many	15	CAISESWATNEKLFF
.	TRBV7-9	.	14	CASSSFLRDYEQYF
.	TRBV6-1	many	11	CASSERNGYTF
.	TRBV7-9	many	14	CASSFTGITYEQYF
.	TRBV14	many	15	CASSQVPPPSHEQYF
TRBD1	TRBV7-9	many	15	CASSLVRGASTEAFF
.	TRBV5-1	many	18	CASSLEAPPRDSNQPQHF
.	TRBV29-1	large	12	CSVEGGRTEAFF
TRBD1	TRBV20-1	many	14	CSATGTGVLGEAFF
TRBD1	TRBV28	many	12	CASSPVSGGGTF
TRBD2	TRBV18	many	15	CASSPTAGDYNEQFF
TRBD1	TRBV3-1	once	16	CASSPYGGTVTYEQYF
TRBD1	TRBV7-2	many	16	CASSYLPGQGWETQYF
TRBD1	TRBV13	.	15	CASSPQTGGEETQYF
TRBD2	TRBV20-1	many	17	CSARGAGTSANTGELFF
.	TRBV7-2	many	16	CASSPRRSGKGEKLFF
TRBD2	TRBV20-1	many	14	CSASKGLDIYEQYF
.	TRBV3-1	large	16	CASSQESTGWGDEAFF
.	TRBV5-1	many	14	CASSSLGRGTEAFF